The clone carrying this TCR beta chain has just one count. The data originate from a study of T cell responses to AZD1222 COVID-19 vaccine. Deletions cut 2 bases from V and 3 bases from J, with 10 bases between. Germline CDR1 is WSHSY and CDR2 is SAAADI. The CDR3 is 14 residues long. Repertoires were generated with immunoSEQ multiplex PCR, while TCRdb's copy carries only in-frame clones and drops some. The data hold 200,000 to 250,000 clones, with roughly 94% observed a single time. Specimen: peripheral blood, collected 28 days after the second dose of the MenACWY control vaccine. The source of this sequence is an adult who received the MenACWY meningococcal vaccine as a control. The chain is built from TRBV10-2 and TRBJ1-2; tentative D call: TRBD1 (5 bases). CDR3 DNA sequence: TGCGCCAGCAGTGAGCAGAGACAGTACTATGGCTACACCTTC. Protein: CASSEQRQYYGYTF.